This T cell receptor beta chain was documented in a study of cytomegalovirus exposure and HLA in healthy donors. As for the study in general: Researchers previously reported finding about 110 million unique TCR beta sequences from 170 million or so T cells. Early on, a data release was issued that held 85 million to 95 million unique TCRs from HLA-typed donors. Study-level results: When a later analysis was performed, an Asian-associated ancestry cluster reportedly had fewer N-insertions than the approximately 700-donor mean. Association with HLA alleles at 0.05 false discovery rate was found for 15,000 or so TCR beta sequences in a later analysis.

Use of 60 Vbeta and 13 Jbeta primers characterized the PCR. The method was immunoSEQ multiplex PCR; TCRdb's version includes in-frame clones alone and lacks a portion of them. The table records about 93,000 clones, around 80% of them present only once. Remarks on this clone: Its antigen is undetermined.

The CDR3 spans 14 residues. Germline V gene sequence: CDR1 MGHDK, CDR2 SYGVNS. With 3 bases clipped from V and 5 bases from J, the junction kept 3 bases outside the gene matches. The TCR originated in a man under 40 in good health and CMV-seronegative. V usage is TRBV25-1 and J usage is TRBJ1-2, with TRBD1 matching over 10 bases. Sequenced input: PBMCs. CDR3 amino acids: CASSESDRGYGYTF. CDR3 in DNA: TGTGCCAGCAGTGAGTCGGACAGGGGGTATGGCTACACCTTC.